The clone carrying this TCR beta chain occurred once. A read error may be the cause here, since a much bigger clone is one base away. CDR3 size: 13 residues. CDR1 is SGHAT, CDR2 FQNNGV, per germline. These data belong to a study of Graves' ophthalmopathy and Graves' hyperthyroidism. As the template, RNA transcripts were used to amplify TCR beta CDR3 regions. An initial RT-PCR round employing HTBI primers preceded a second-round multiplex PCR. A single record per CDR3 protein comes from TCRdb applying MiXCR to the multiplex PCR reads. The sample lists about 480,000 distinct CDR3 sequences, around 15% occurring once.

The sequencing input was blood. The J gene is TRBJ2-7, the V gene TRBV11-2; D uncertain. The receptor was isolated from a woman younger than 45 with Graves' ophthalmopathy. CDR3 residues: CVSSYNLAYEQYF. CDR3 in DNA: TGTGTCAGCAGCTACAACCTAGCCTACGAGCAGTACTTC.